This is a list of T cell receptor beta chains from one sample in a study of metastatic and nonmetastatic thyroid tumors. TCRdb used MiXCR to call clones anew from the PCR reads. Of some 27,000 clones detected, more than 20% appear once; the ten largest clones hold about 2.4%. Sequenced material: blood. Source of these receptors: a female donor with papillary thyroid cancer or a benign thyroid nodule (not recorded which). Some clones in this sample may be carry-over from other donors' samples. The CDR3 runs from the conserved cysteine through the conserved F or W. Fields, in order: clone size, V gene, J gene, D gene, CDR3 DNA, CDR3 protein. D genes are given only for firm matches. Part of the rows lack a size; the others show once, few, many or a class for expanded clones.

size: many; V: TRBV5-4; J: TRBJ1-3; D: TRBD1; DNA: TGTGCCAGCAGCCGGGGGACAGCCTCTGGAAACACCATATATTTT; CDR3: CASSRGTASGNTIYF
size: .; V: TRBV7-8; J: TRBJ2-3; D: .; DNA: TGTGCCAGCTGCTTAAATACGGGCACAGATACGCAGTATTTT; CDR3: CASCLNTGTDTQYF
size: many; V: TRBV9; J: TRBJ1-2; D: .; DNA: TGTGCCAGCAGCGTAGCGGGTCAGGGGTTAGTCACCTTC; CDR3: CASSVAGQGLVTF
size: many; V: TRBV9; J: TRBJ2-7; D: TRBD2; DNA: TGTGCCAGCAGCGGTCCTCTAGCGGAGTACGAGCAGTACTTC; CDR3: CASSGPLAEYEQYF
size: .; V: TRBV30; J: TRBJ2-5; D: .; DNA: TGTGCCTGGAGTCGGGGACCAAAAAAAGGGACCCAGTACTTC; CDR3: CAWSRGPKKGTQYF
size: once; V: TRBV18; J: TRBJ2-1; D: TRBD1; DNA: TGTGCCAGCCCACCACCGAACTGGCAGGGGGACGGGAATGAGCAGTTCTTC; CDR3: CASPPPNWQGDGNEQFF
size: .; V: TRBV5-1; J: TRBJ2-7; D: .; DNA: TGCGCCAGCAGCTTGGCACCCGTGTCGTACGAGCAGTACTTC; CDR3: CASSLAPVSYEQYF
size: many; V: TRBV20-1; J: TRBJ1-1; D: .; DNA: TGCAGTGGGAGGGAGGGTGTGAGGGCTAACACTGAAGCTTTCTTT; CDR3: CSGREGVRANTEAFF
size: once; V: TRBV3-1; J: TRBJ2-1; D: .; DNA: TGTGCCAGCAGCCAAGATGCCGGAGGGTCTAGGGGCTTC; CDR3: CASSQDAGGSRGF
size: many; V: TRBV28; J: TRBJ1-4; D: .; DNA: TGTGCCAGCAGTTCCGACAAAGATAATGAAAAACTGTTTTTT; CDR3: CASSSDKDNEKLFF
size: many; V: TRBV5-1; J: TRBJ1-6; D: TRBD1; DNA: TGCGCCAGCAGCCCCCAAGGGACAGAAGGTTCACCCCTCCACTTT; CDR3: CASSPQGTEGSPLHF
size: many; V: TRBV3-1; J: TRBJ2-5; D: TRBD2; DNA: TGTGCCAGCAGCCAAAAGACTAGCGGGGAGACCCAGTACTTC; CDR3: CASSQKTSGETQYF
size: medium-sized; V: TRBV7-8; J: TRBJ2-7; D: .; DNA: TGTGCCAGCAGCTTAAATCCAACCGCCTACGAGCAGTACTTC; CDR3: CASSLNPTAYEQYF
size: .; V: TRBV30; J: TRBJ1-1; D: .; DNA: TGTGCCTGGAGTCGGAGCGCGGGGAACACTGAAGCTTTCTTT; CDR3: CAWSRSAGNTEAFF
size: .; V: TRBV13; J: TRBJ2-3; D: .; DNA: TGTGCCAGCAGCTTCGCCACAGATACGCAGTATTTT; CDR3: CASSFATDTQYF
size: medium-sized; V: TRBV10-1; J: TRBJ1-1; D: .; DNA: TGCGCCAGCAGACCCCGCAGTGAAGCCACTGAAGCTTTCTTT; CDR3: CASRPRSEATEAFF
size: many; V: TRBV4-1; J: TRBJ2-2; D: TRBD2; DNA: TGCGCCAGCAGCCAAGATCCCCCCCTAGCGGGAGCCGGGGAGCTGTTTTTT; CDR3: CASSQDPPLAGAGELFF
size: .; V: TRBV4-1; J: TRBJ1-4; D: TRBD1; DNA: TGCGCCAGCAGCCTACAGACAGGGGGTAATGAAAAACTGTTTTTT; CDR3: CASSLQTGGNEKLFF
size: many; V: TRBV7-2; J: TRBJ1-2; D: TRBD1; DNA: TGTGCCAGCAGGACCCGGACAGGGTTTGACTATGGCTACACCTTC; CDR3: CASRTRTGFDYGYTF
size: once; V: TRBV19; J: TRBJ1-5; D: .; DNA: TGTGCCAGCAACACATCAAGGGCTCTTCGCAGTCAGCACCAGCATTTT; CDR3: CASNTSRALRSQHQHF
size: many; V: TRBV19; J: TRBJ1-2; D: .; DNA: TGTGCCAGTAGTATAAGTCGGGGAGGGGACTCCGACTATGGCTACACCTTC; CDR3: CASSISRGGDSDYGYTF
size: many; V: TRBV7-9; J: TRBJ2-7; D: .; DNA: TGTGCCAGCAGCTCGCCACCGGAGTACGAGCAGTACTTC; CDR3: CASSSPPEYEQYF
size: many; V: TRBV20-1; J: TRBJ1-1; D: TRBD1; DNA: TGCAGTGCTGACCCGGGACAGGGCACTGAAGCTTTCTTT; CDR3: CSADPGQGTEAFF
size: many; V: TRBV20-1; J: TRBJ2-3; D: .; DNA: TGCAGTGCTAGAGATACAGAATACACAGATACGCAGTATTTT; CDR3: CSARDTEYTDTQYF
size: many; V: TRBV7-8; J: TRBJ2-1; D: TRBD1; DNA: TGTGCCAGCAGCTTAGAGGGGACAGGGGTGGGAAGAAATGAGCAGTTCTTC; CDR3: CASSLEGTGVGRNEQFF
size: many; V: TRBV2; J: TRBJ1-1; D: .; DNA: TGTGCCAGCAGTGAAGGTTGGGGGGTCGAAGCTTTCTTT; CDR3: CASSEGWGVEAFF
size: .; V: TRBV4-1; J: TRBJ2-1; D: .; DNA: TGCGCCAGCAGCCAAGATTACAATGAGCAGTTCTTC; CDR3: CASSQDYNEQFF
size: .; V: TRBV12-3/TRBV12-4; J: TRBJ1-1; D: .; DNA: TGTGCCAGCAGTTTGGGCCCGAACACTGAAGCTTTCTTT; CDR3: CASSLGPNTEAFF
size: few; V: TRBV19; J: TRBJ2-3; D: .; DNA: TGTGCCAGCTTGGACTGGTTCACAGATACGCAGTATTTT; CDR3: CASLDWFTDTQYF
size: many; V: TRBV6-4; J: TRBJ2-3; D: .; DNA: TGTGCCAGCAGTGACAGGGGCACAGATACGCAGTATTTT; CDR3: CASSDRGTDTQYF
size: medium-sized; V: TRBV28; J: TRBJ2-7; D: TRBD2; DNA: TGTGCCAGCAGAGGGACTAGCGGGAGGTCGACCTACGAGCAGTACTTC; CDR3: CASRGTSGRSTYEQYF
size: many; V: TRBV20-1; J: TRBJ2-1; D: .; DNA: TGCAGTGCTAAGAGGGACCTGGCGAACAATGAGCAGTTCTTC; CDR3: CSAKRDLANNEQFF
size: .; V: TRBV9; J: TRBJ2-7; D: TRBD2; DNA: TGTGCCAGCAGCGTTAGCGGGAGGGTCTCTGAGGAGCACTACTTC; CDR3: CASSVSGRVSEEHYF
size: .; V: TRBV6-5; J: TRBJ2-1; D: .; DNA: TGTGCCAGCAGCTTAGATCTCCATGAGCAGTTCTTC; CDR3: CASSLDLHEQFF
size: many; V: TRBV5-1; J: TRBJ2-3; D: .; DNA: TGCGCCAGCAGCGTAAACAGTGCAAAAGATACGCAGTATTTT; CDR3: CASSVNSAKDTQYF
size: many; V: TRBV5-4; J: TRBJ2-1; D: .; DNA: TGTGCCAGCAGCTTGGATGGGATTCCAACCATGTACAATGAGCAGTTCTTC; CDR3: CASSLDGIPTMYNEQFF
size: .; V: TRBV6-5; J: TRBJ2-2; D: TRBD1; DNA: TGTGCCACCAGTTACCGACAGGGAAACACCGGGGAGCTGTTTTTT; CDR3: CATSYRQGNTGELFF
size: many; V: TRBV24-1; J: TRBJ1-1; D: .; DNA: TGTGCCACCGCGAGGGAATCAGGCACTGAAGCTTTCTTT; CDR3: CATARESGTEAFF
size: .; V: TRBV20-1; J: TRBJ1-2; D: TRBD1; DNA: TGCAGTGCTAGAAGGCAGGGGGCTAACTATGGCTACACCTTC; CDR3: CSARRQGANYGYTF
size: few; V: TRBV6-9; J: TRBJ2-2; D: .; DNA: TGTGCCAGCAGTTGGGCGTACACCGGTGGGCTGTTTTTT; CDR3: CASSWAYTGGLFF
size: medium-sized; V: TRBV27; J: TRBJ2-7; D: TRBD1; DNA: TGTGCCAGCAGTCAAGGGACAGTCGAGCAGTACTTC; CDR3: CASSQGTVEQYF
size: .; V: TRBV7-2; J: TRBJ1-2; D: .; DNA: TGTGCCAGCACCCTCTTGGGAGGCGACTATGGCTACACCTTC; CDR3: CASTLLGGDYGYTF
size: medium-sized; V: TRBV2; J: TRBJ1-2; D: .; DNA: TGTGCCAGCAGTGAAGCGACCGAGGGCTATGGCTACACCTTC; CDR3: CASSEATEGYGYTF
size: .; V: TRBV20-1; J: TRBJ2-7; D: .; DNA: TGCAGTGCTAGGCCACCAGTTGGCGAGCAGTACTTC; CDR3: CSARPPVGEQYF
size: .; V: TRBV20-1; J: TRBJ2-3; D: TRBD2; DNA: TGCAGTGCTAGTATATCTTGGACTAGCGGGATGGTGCATACGCTGTATTTT; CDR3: CSASISWTSGMVHTLYF
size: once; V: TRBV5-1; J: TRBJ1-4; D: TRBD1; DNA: TGCGCCAGCAGCTTGGGAACCTTGACAGGGTTCGGGGAAAAACTGTTTTTT; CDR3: CASSLGTLTGFGEKLFF
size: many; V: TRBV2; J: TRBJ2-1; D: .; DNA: TGTGCCAGCAGATTGGACGCGGGCCCTTACAATGAGCAGTTCTTC; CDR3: CASRLDAGPYNEQFF
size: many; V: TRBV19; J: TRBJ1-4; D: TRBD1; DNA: TGTGCCAGTAGTATCGGGACAGGGAATGAAAAACTGTTTTTT; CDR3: CASSIGTGNEKLFF
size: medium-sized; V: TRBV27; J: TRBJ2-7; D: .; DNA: TGTGCCAGCAGTTTATCGATTGGGGTAGGGAACGAGCAGTACTTC; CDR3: CASSLSIGVGNEQYF
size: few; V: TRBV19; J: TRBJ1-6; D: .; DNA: TGTGCCAGTGGTATCCCGAAGACAGAATACTCCTATCATTCACCCCTCCACTTT; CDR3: CASGIPKTEYSYHSPLHF
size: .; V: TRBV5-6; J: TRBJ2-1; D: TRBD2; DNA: TGTGCCAGCAGCTCGCTGACTAGCGGCGAGAGAGGGAATGAGCAGTTCTTC; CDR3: CASSSLTSGERGNEQFF
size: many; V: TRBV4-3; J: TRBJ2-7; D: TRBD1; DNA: TGCGCCAGCAGCCCCGGGACAGTGACCTACGAGCAGTACTTC; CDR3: CASSPGTVTYEQYF
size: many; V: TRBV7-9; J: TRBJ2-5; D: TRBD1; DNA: TGTGCCAGCAGCGGGGGGACAGGGGGCTTAGAGACCCAGTACTTC; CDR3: CASSGGTGGLETQYF
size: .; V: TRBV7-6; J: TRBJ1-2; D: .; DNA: TGTGCCAGCAGCTTAGAAGGGACACGGACCTATGGCCACACCTTC; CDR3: CASSLEGTRTYGHTF
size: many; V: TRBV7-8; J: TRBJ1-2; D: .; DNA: TGTGCCAGCAGCTTAGGCGGAGGACAGTCTTCCAATGGCTACACCTTC; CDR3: CASSLGGGQSSNGYTF
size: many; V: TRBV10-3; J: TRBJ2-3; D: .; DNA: TGTGCCATCAGTGATTCGACCGGCACAGATACGCAGTATTTT; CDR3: CAISDSTGTDTQYF
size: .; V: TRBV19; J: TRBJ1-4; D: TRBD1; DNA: TGTTCCAGTAGTACCGTGACAGGGGCAACTAATGAAAAACTGTTTTTT; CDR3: CSSSTVTGATNEKLFF
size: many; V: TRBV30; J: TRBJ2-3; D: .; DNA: TGTGCCTGGACGAGGGAGGGCACAGATACGCAGTATTTT; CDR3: CAWTREGTDTQYF
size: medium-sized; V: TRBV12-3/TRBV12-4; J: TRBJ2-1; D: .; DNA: TGTGCCAGCAGTTTCAATGAGCAGTTCTTC; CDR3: CASSFNEQFF